The 22 T cell receptor beta chains in this list originate from one sample, sequenced in a study of shared clonotypes between healthy human individuals. The table came from immunoSEQ multiplex PCR; TCRdb's copy has only in-frame clones and leaves some out. The data show about 2 million clones, about 95% seen once. Sequenced material: naive CD4+ T cells sorted from blood. Subset of the sample: CD45RA+ positively selected. Source of these receptors: a man between 18 and 35 years old in good health.

This rearrangement joins TRBV10-1 to TRBJ2-6; maybe TRBD1 (6 bases). CDR1 and CDR2 (germline): WNHNN, SYGVQD (reference sequence). The CDR3 loop spans 16 amino acids. Deletions cut 4 bases from V and 0 bases from J, with 10 bases between. CDR3 amino acids: CASSATGSSGANVLTF. The CDR3 coding sequence is TGCGCCAGCAGTGCAACAGGGAGCTCTGGGGCCAACGTCCTGACTTTC.

The chain uses TRBV5-1 and TRBJ2-3; D perhaps matches TRBD1 (5 bases). Trimming stripped 2 bases from V and 2 bases from J, with 12 bases between. The CDR3 sequence is 15 residues long. Looked up from germline, CDR1 is SGHRS and CDR2 is YFSETQ. This chain's CDR3 is CASSFQGVFTDTQYF. The CDR3 nucleotides read TGCGCCAGCAGCTTCCAAGGGGTTTTCACAGATACGCAGTATTTT.

V gene TRBV30 combines with J gene TRBJ1-5; 7 bases are shared with TRBD1. Trimming at V came to 2 bases and at J to 0 bases, leaving 7 bases not matched to a gene. Germline V gives CDR1 GTSNPN, CDR2 SVGIG (reference sequence). This CDR3 is built from 16 residues. The chain's CDR3 is CAWSPYRGHSNQPQHF. The CDR3 DNA follows: TGTGCCTGGAGTCCGTATAGGGGGCATAGCAATCAGCCCCAGCATTTT.

The chain is built from TRBV5-1 and TRBJ1-1, with D uncertain. This CDR3 has 17 amino acids. V lost 4 bases and J lost 4, with 23 bases in between. Per the germline V gene, CDR1 is SGHRS and CDR2 is YFSETQ. The DNA of the CDR3 is TGCGCCAGCAGCGGAGAGGAGGTACATCACCGGGGCACTGAAGCTTTCTTT. Its translation is CASSGEEVHHRGTEAFF. The variable domain in full, with the rest retrieved from reference TRBV5-1 and TRBJ1-1, is KAGVTQTPRYLIKTRGQQVTLSCSPISGHRSVSWYQQTPGQGLQFLFEYFSETQRNKGNFPGRFSGRQFSNSRSEMNVSTLELGDSALYLCASSGEEVHHRGTEAFFGQGTRLTVV.

CDR3 sequence (DNA): TGTGCCAGCTCAAGTAGTACCTACGAGCAGTACTTC. This translates into CASSSSTYEQYF. The chain joins TRBV18 to TRBJ2-7; D is uncertain. With 5 bases removed from V and 2 bases from J, the gap between germline ends came to 7 bases. The CDR3 runs to 12 residues. Germline CDR1 KGHSH, CDR2 LQKENI.

The V call is TRBV5-6, the J call TRBJ2-3, with no clear D. CDR1 and CDR2 from the germline V gene are SGHDT and YYEEEE. Trimming stripped 2 bases from V and 0 bases from J, with 7 bases between. The CDR3 sequence is 14 residues long. CDR3 amino acids: CASSFLISTDTQYF. CDR3 bases: TGTGCCAGCAGCTTTCTAATCAGCACAGATACGCAGTATTTT.

Worth noting for this clone: The sample contains more than one DNA sequence encoding this CDR3. V gene TRBV10-3 combines with J gene TRBJ2-3, with D hard to call. Between the trimmed V and J ends, which lost 1 base and 0 bases, there was a span of 2 bases. This CDR3 has 13 residues. The germline V gene has CDR1 ENHRY and CDR2 SYGVKD. The CDR3 nucleotides are TGTGCCATCAGTGAGTTGAGCACAGATACGCAGTATTTT. This encodes CAISELSTDTQYF.

The chain joins TRBV9 to TRBJ2-2, with D hard to call. The CDR3 totals 15 residues. The V and J ends lost 0 bases and 1 base respectively, with 7 bases between them. CDR1 SGDLS and CDR2 YYNGEE come from the germline V gene. The CDR3 here is CASSVGPQNTGELFF. CDR3 DNA sequence: TGTGCCAGCAGCGTAGGACCCCAGAACACCGGGGAGCTGTTTTTT. Full variable domain (missing parts from reference TRBV9 and TRBJ2-2): DSGVTQTPKHLITATGQRVTLRCSPRSGDLSVYWYQQSLDQGLQFLIQYYNGEERAKGNILERFSAQQFPDLHSELNLSSLELGDSALYFCASSVGPQNTGELFFGEGSRLTVL.

The chain combines TRBV7-9 with TRBJ2-6; weak D call: TRBD1 (5 bases). Germline V CDR1 and CDR2: SEHNR, FQNEAQ (reference sequence). The CDR3 runs 18 residues. Trimming removed 3 bases at V and 0 bases at J, with 15 bases between. The CDR3 loop is CASSFVPQGSSGANVLTF. The CDR3 DNA sequence: TGTGCCAGCAGCTTTGTACCGCAGGGATCCTCTGGGGCCAACGTCCTGACTTTC.

The rearrangement uses TRBV19 and TRBJ1-1, with D hard to call. The CDR3 runs 14 residues. Germline-derived CDR1 and CDR2 are LNHDA and SQIVND (reference sequence). V lost 3 bases and J lost 0, with 8 bases in between. The CDR3 DNA follows: TGTGCCAGTAGTATTGGTACCATGAACACTGAAGCTTTCTTT. Translation: CASSIGTMNTEAFF.

The DNA for the CDR3 is TGTGCCAGCAGTTACTCGATCGGGAACTATGGCTACACCTTC. It translates to CASSYSIGNYGYTF. The chain has TRBV6-6 and TRBJ1-2; no clear D. In germline, CDR1 is MNHNY, CDR2 SVGAGI (reference sequence). The CDR3 covers 14 residues. V gave up 0 bases and J gave up 2 bases, with 7 bases separating them.

Concerning this clone: Different DNA sequences within this sample yield the same CDR3. V gene TRBV27 combines with J gene TRBJ1-5; 7 nucleotides align to TRBD1. The CDR3 covers 14 residues. The trim removed 3 bases at V and 1 base at J, leaving 0 bases unmatched. In germline, CDR1 is MNHEY, CDR2 SMNVEV (reference sequence). The CDR3 DNA is TGTGCCAGCAGTTTGACAGGGAGCAATCAGCCCCAGCATTTT. Translating gives CASSLTGSNQPQHF.

The table lists this clone with a count of one. The V call is TRBV5-1, the J call TRBJ1-6; tentative D call: TRBD1 (6 bases). Germline values: CDR1 SGHRS, CDR2 YFSETQ. The CDR3 has 16 residues. The V and J ends lost 0 bases and 3 bases respectively, with 10 bases between them. For the CDR3, the DNA is TGCGCCAGCAGCTTGGGGGACACCGTCTATAATTCACCCCTCCACTTT. Residues: CASSLGDTVYNSPLHF.

About this clone: The same CDR3 arises from other DNA sequences in this sample as well. The chain links TRBV4-1 to TRBJ1-1, with D possibly being TRBD1 (6 bases). Germline CDR1 reads MGHRA; CDR2 reads YSYEKL. This CDR3 spans 14 amino acids. Trimming cost V 0 bases and J 8 bases, with 13 bases left between them. The CDR3 nucleotides read TGCGCCAGCAGCCAAGAACAGGGAAGGGGAGAAGCTTTCTTT. Encoded protein: CASSQEQGRGEAFF.

Details on this clone: The sample has other DNA sequences that encode this CDR3 too. The chain uses TRBV5-1 and TRBJ1-5, with 12 bases fitting TRBD1. Germline CDR1 is SGHRS and CDR2 is YFSETQ. V lost 4 bases and J lost 7; bases outside the gene matches: 6. CDR3 length equals 15 residues. CDR3 DNA: TGCGCCAGCAGCGCGGGGACAGGGGGCTTCCAGCCCCAGCATTTT. Amino acids: CASSAGTGGFQPQHF.

This clone was detected only once. V gene TRBV6-5 combines with J gene TRBJ1-1, with 11 bases that match TRBD1. V lost 6 bases and J lost 1; bases outside the gene matches: 4. The CDR3 has 15 residues. Germline V CDR1 and CDR2: MNHEY, SVGAGI. CDR3 nucleotide sequence: TGTGCCAGCAGACGGGACAGGGGGTGGAACACTGAAGCTTTCTTT. It encodes CASRRDRGWNTEAFF.

This chain links TRBV6-1 with TRBJ2-4; 13 bases align to TRBD2. Germline V gene lookup returns CDR1 MNHNS and CDR2 SASEGT. Trimming cost V 4 bases and J 7 bases; bases outside gene matches: 4. The CDR3 runs 15 residues. The CDR3 loop is CASSVGLAGSNIQYF. The CDR3 DNA reads TGTGCCAGCAGTGTGGGACTAGCGGGGAGCAACATTCAGTACTTC.

The chain employs TRBV11-2 and TRBJ1-2; D gene unclear. Germline loops: CDR1 SGHAT, CDR2 FQNNGV. The CDR3 consists of 14 residues. V lost 0 bases to trimming and J lost 2 bases, with 7 bases between them. DNA for the CDR3: TGTGCCAGCAGCTTAGATAGGGAGAACTATGGCTACACCTTC. It codes for CASSLDRENYGYTF. Together with reference TRBV11-2 and TRBJ1-2, the CDR3 gives the full variable domain: EAGVAQSPRYKIIEKRQSVAFWCNPISGHATLYWYQQILGQGPKLLIQFQNNGVVDDSQLPKDRFSAERLKGVDSTLKIQPAKLEDSAVYLCASSLDRENYGYTFGSGTRLTVV.

The chain joins TRBV2 to TRBJ2-7, with TRBD1 matching 9 bases. The CDR3 sequence is 15 residues long. Trimming took 4 bases from V and 1 from J; bases not matched to a gene: 5. Germline V CDR1 and CDR2: SNHLY, FYNNEI. The CDR3 DNA sequence: TGTGCCAGCAGTGGGGACAGGGTCGCTTCCTACGAGCAGTACTTC. Amino acids: CASSGDRVASYEQYF.

V is TRBV27 and J is TRBJ2-7, with 7 bases lining up with TRBD2. Trimming took 2 bases from V and 4 from J; bases not matched to a gene: 17. There are 18 residues in the CDR3. The germline V gene has CDR1 MNHEY and CDR2 SMNVEV (reference sequence). The CDR3 here is CASSLRGLLETPNYEQYF. CDR3 coding DNA: TGTGCCAGCAGTTTAAGGGGACTACTTGAAACACCAAATTACGAGCAGTACTTC.

About this clone: Other DNA sequences within the sample encode an identical CDR3. The rearrangement links TRBV6-6 to TRBJ1-2; the D is unclear. Germline CDR1 MNHNY, CDR2 SVGAGI (reference sequence). The CDR3 loop spans 10 amino acids. Trimming removed 6 bases from V and 5 bases from J, with 4 bases in between. The CDR3 sequence is CASSSYGYTF. The CDR3, as DNA: TGTGCCAGCAGCTCTTATGGCTACACCTTC.

This clone showed up just once. The CDR3 bases are TGTGCCAGCAGTTACTACTCCGGGACAACCTACAATGAGCAGTTCTTC. This translates into CASSYYSGTTYNEQFF. The J gene is TRBJ2-1, the V gene TRBV6-5; D perhaps matches TRBD1 (6 bases). CDR1 is MNHEY and CDR2 is SVGAGI in the germline V gene. Trimming shortened V by 1 base and J by 2 bases, and 12 bases separated the two germline ends. The CDR3 has 16 amino acids.